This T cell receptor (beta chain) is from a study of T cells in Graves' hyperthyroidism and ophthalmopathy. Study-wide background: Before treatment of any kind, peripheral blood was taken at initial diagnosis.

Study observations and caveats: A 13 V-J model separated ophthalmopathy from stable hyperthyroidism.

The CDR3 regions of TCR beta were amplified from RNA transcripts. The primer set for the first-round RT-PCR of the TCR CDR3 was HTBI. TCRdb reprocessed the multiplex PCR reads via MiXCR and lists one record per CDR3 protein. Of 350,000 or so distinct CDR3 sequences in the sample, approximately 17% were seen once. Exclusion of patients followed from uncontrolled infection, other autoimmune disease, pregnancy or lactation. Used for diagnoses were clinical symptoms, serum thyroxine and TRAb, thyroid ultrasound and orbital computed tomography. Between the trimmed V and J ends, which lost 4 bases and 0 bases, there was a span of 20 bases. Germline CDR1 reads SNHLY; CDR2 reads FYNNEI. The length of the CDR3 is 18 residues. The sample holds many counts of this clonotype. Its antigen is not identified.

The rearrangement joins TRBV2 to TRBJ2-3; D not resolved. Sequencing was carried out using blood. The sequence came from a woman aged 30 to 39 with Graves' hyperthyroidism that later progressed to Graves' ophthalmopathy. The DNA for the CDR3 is TGTGCCAGCAGTGTCCATAGGTACTCAAGTCCTAGCACAGATACGCAGTATTTT. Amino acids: CASSVHRYSSPSTDTQYF.